This T cell receptor beta chain appears in the sequencing data of a study of blood T cell repertoires in COVID-19. Overall study context: Samples came from the United States, Italy and Spain, spanning acute and convalescent COVID-19. Sample material is recorded as cDNA or gDNA derived from T cells, B-cell-depleted T cells, or PBMCs.

Per the authors' pipeline: It was from reference gene primer amplification that nucleated cell counts were estimated. Assay: immunoSEQ multiplex PCR; the TCRdb copy retains only in-frame clones and omits some. For V, J and clone size, that table is used; D and trimming come from the DNA. The data show fewer than 110,000 clones, around four fifths seen once. Trimming removed 3 bases at V and 4 bases at J, with 10 bases between. CDR3 size: 14 residues. CDR1 and CDR2 (germline): LGHDT, YNNKEL (reference sequence). The gene calls are TRBV3-1 (or the pseudogene TRBV3-2) and TRBJ1-5; D unresolved. This TCR derives from a human donor in a cohort sampled during active COVID-19. Sequencing used peripheral blood. CDR3: CASSQEGRNQPQHF. Written as DNA, the CDR3 is TGTGCCAGCAGCCAGGAGGGCAGGAATCAGCCCCAGCATTTT.